This is a list of T cell receptor beta chains from one sample in a study of T cell responses to AZD1222 COVID-19 vaccine. TCRdb keeps only in-frame clones here, not all; method: immunoSEQ multiplex PCR. The repertoire holds approximately 140,000 clones, with less than 95% as singletons. Sample: peripheral blood, taken on day 0 of AZD1222 vaccination. All receptors derive from an adult in good health. Both conserved end residues are part of each CDR3. D genes are given only for firm matches. The size of a clone is reported for some rows only, either as once, few or many, or as a class for expanded clones.

abundance,d_gene,j_gene,v_gene,CDR3nt,CDR3aa
-,-,TRBJ1-4,TRBV19,TGTGCCAGTAGTAGGACCGGCGATTCGGCTAATGAAAAACTGTTTTTT,CASSRTGDSANEKLFF
-,TRBD1,TRBJ1-6,TRBV19,TGTGCCAGTAGCCCACCTGCCTCCGGGACAGGGGGCAGGTCCCTCCACTTT,CASSPPASGTGGRSLHF
once,-,TRBJ1-1,TRBV6-5,TGTGCCAGCAGCTATCAGGGGAACACTGAAGCTTTCTTT,CASSYQGNTEAFF
-,-,TRBJ1-2,TRBV28,TGTGCCAGCAGTTTATCGGAGAGCGGCTACACCTTC,CASSLSESGYTF
-,-,TRBJ2-3,TRBV29-1,TGCAGCGTGATGGAAGGGACAGATACGCAGTATTTT,CSVMEGTDTQYF
-,-,TRBJ1-5,TRBV7-6,TGTGCCAGCAGCCCCCCCAGGAGTCATTCCCGGGCTAGCAATCAGCCCCAGCATTTT,CASSPPRSHSRASNQPQHF
-,-,TRBJ1-2,TRBV6-5,TGTGCCAGCAGTTACTCGGCAGGAATTGGTGGCTACACCTTC,CASSYSAGIGGYTF
-,-,TRBJ2-1,TRBV10-1,TGCGCCAGCAGTGACCTATCTGGGGCAGGTTACAATGAGCAGTTCTTC,CASSDLSGAGYNEQFF
-,TRBD2,TRBJ2-1,TRBV6-1,TGTGCCAGCAGTGATGGAGGACTTGCGGGGGGGCTGGGGGACAATGAGCAGTTCTTC,CASSDGGLAGGLGDNEQFF
-,TRBD2,TRBJ2-4,TRBV2,TGTGCCAGCAGTACGGGGACTAGCGGGCAGATAGCCAAAAACATTCAGTACTTC,CASSTGTSGQIAKNIQYF
-,TRBD1,TRBJ1-5,TRBV19,TGTGCCAGTAATTCGGGACAGTTCAATCAGCCCCAGCATTTT,CASNSGQFNQPQHF
-,TRBD1,TRBJ2-5,TRBV5-1,TGCGCCAGCAGCTTGGGGGACAGGGGCAGGGAGACCCAGTACTTC,CASSLGDRGRETQYF
-,TRBD1,TRBJ1-6,TRBV5-4,TGTGCCAGCAGCTCCAGACAGGGCCTTAATTCACCCCTCCACTTT,CASSSRQGLNSPLHF
-,-,TRBJ1-2,TRBV9,TGTGCCAGCAGCGCCGACCACGGGGGGGCCTATGGCTACACCTTC,CASSADHGGAYGYTF
-,-,TRBJ2-5,TRBV9,TGTGCCAGCAGCGTAGAGTGGCAGGGGGAGACCCAGTACTTC,CASSVEWQGETQYF
-,-,TRBJ2-5,TRBV4-1,TGCGCCAGCCAGGGGAGTGGCCAAGAGACCCAGTACTTC,CASQGSGQETQYF
-,-,TRBJ1-1,TRBV7-2,TGTGCCAGCAGCTCGGGCCTTCGGGGAACTGAAGCTTTCTTT,CASSSGLRGTEAFF
-,-,TRBJ1-5,TRBV30,TGTGCCTGGAGGGGGCCCGGAGGCAATCAGCCCCAGCATTTT,CAWRGPGGNQPQHF
-,TRBD2,TRBJ2-1,TRBV23-1,TGCGCCAGCAGTCGCGTCCCGGGACTAGCGGGGGTATACAATGAGCAGTTCTTC,CASSRVPGLAGVYNEQFF
-,-,TRBJ2-1,TRBV29-1,TGCAGCACTCGGACAGCAGATTACAATGAGCAGTTCTTC,CSTRTADYNEQFF
once,-,TRBJ2-3,TRBV4-1,TGCGCCAGCAGCCAAGTAACGGGGACAGATACGCAGTATTTT,CASSQVTGTDTQYF
-,-,TRBJ2-6,TRBV21-1,TGTGCCAGCAGCAAAGCGGTTCAGGGGGACTCTGGGGCCAACGTCCTGACTTTC,CASSKAVQGDSGANVLTF
-,-,TRBJ1-6,TRBV19,TGTGCCAGTAGTCCCCCGACCTTCAGCGGTGATTCACCCCTCCACTTT,CASSPPTFSGDSPLHF
-,TRBD1,TRBJ2-3,TRBV6-4,TGTGCCAGCAGTGACGAAGGGGGCTATCGAACAGATACGCAGTATTTT,CASSDEGGYRTDTQYF
-,-,TRBJ2-5,TRBV18,TGTGCCAGCTCACCACCGGCCATCCAAGAGACCCAGTACTTC,CASSPPAIQETQYF
-,TRBD2,TRBJ2-1,TRBV13,TGTGCCAGCAGCTTCCGACTAGCGGGAGGCAATGAGCAGTTCTTC,CASSFRLAGGNEQFF
-,-,TRBJ1-4,TRBV2,TGTGCCACCGGAGGTATTGATGAAAAACTGTTTTTT,CATGGIDEKLFF